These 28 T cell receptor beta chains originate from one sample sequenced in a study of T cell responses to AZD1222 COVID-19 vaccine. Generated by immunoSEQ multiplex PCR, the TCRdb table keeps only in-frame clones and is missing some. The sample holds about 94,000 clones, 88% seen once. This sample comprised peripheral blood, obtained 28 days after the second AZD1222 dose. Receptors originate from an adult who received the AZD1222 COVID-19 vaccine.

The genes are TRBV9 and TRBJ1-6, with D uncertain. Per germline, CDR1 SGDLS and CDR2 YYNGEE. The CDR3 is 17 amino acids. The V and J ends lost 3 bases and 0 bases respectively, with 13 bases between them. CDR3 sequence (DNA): TGTGCCAGCAGCGGCGGAGTGGGGAGCTCCTATAATTCACCCCTCCACTTT. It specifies CASSGGVGSSYNSPLHF.

The CDR3 is CASSRSGVNQPQHF. The CDR3 DNA sequence: TGTGCCAGCAGCCGGAGCGGGGTTAATCAGCCCCAGCATTTT. The rearrangement links TRBV11-2 to TRBJ1-5; D is unclear. The CDR3 has 14 residues. V was clipped by 5 bases and J by 4 bases, with 12 bases between them. Germline values: CDR1 SGHAT, CDR2 FQNNGV.

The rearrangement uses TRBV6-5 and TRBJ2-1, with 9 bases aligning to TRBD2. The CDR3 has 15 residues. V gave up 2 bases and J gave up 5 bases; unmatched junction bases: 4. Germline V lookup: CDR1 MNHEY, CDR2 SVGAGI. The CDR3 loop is CASSYVASGNNEQFF. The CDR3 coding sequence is TGTGCCAGCAGTTACGTGGCTAGCGGGAACAATGAGCAGTTCTTC.

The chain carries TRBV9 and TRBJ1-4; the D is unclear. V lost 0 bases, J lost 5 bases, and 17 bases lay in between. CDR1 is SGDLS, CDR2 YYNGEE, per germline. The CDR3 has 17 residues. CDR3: CASSVATFPGRNEKLFF. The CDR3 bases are TGTGCCAGCAGCGTAGCTACATTCCCGGGTCGGAATGAAAAACTGTTTTTT.

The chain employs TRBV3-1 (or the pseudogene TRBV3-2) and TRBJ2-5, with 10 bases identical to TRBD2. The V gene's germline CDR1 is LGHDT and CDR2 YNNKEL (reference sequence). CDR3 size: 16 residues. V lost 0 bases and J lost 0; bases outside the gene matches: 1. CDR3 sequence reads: CASSQDSGGYQETQYF. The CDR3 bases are TGTGCCAGCAGCCAAGATAGCGGGGGGTACCAAGAGACCCAGTACTTC.

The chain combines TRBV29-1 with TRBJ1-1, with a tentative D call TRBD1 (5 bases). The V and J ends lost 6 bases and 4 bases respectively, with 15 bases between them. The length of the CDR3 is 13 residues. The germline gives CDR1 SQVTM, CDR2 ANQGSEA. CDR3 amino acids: CSVPGPGGTEAFF. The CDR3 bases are TGCAGCGTCCCGGGTCCCGGGGGCACTGAAGCTTTCTTT.

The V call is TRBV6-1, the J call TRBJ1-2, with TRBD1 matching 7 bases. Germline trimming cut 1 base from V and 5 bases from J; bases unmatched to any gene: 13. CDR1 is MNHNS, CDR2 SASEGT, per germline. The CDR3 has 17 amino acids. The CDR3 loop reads CASSEGLTLPGQYGYTF. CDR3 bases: TGTGCCAGCAGTGAAGGCCTCACTCTTCCGGGACAGTATGGCTACACCTTC.

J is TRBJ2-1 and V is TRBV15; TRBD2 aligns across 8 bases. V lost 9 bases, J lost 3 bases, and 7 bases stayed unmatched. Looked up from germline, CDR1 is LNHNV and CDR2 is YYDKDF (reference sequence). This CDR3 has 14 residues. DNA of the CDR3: TGTGCCACTAGCCGACTAGCGAACTACAATGAGCAGTTCTTC. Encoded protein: CATSRLANYNEQFF.

CDR3 sequence reads: CASSSIRGSYTGELFF. CDR3 sequence (DNA): TGTGCCAGCAGTTCCATAAGGGGGTCGTACACCGGGGAGCTGTTTTTT. This chain uses TRBV6-5 with TRBJ2-2; a possible D gene is TRBD1 (6 bases). The V gene lost 4 bases and the J gene lost 3 bases, with 15 bases spanning the gap. Per germline, CDR1 MNHEY and CDR2 SVGAGI. This CDR3 is 16 amino acids long.

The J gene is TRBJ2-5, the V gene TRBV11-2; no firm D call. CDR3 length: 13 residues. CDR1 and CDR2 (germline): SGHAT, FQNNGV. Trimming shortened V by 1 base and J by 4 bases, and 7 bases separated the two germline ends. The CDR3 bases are TGTGCCAGCAGCTTAGCAATCAGAGAGACCCAGTACTTC. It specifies CASSLAIRETQYF.

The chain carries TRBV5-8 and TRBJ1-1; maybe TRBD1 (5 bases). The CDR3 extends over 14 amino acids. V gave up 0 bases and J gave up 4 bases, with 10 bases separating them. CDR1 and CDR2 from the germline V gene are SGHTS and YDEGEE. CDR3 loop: CASSLVGATTEAFF. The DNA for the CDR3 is TGTGCCAGCAGCTTGGTTGGGGCGACCACTGAAGCTTTCTTT.

CDR3 nucleotides: TGTGCCAGCAGTTTTGGTCAAACTGAAGCTTTCTTT. The encoded protein is CASSFGQTEAFF. The V gene is TRBV12-3 or TRBV12-4, the J gene TRBJ1-1, with no clear D. Trimming shortened V by 3 bases and J by 5 bases, and 7 bases separated the two germline ends. This CDR3 has 12 amino acids.

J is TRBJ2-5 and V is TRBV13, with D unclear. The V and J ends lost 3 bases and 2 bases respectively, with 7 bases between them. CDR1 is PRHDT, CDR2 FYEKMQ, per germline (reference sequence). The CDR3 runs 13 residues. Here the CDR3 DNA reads TGTGCCAGCAGCTTCGGGCTACAAGAGACCCAGTACTTC. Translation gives CASSFGLQETQYF.

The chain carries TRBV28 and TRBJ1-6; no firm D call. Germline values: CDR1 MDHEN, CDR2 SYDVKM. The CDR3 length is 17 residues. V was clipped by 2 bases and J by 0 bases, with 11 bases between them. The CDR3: CASSLSRTFSYNSPLHF. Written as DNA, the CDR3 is TGTGCCAGCAGTTTAAGTCGAACATTCTCCTATAATTCACCCCTCCACTTT.

CDR3 bases: TGTGCCAGCAGCCGTGGGACTAGCGTAGGTGAGCAGTTCTTC. Translated, it gives CASSRGTSVGEQFF. The chain carries TRBV2 and TRBJ2-1; 10 bases agree with TRBD2. Germline trimming cut 6 bases from V and 9 bases from J; bases unmatched to any gene: 8. Per germline, CDR1 SNHLY and CDR2 FYNNEI. The CDR3 totals 14 residues.

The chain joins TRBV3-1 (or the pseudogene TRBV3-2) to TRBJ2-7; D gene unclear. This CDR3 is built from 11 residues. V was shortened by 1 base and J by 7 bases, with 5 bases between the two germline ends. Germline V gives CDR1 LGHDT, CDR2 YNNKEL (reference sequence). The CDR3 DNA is TGTGCCAGCAGCCAAGCTAGGGAGCAGTACTTC. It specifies CASSQAREQYF.

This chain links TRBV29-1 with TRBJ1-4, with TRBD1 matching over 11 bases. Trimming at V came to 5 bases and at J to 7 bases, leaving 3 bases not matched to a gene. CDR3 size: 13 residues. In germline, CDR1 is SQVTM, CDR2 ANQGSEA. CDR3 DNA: TGCAGCGTTCAGGGACAGGGGGTTGAAAAACTGTTTTTT. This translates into CSVQGQGVEKLFF.

Here the CDR3 reads CASFAGRDTEAFF. CDR3 coding DNA: TGTGCCAGTTTCGCGGGACGGGACACTGAAGCTTTCTTT. The chain uses TRBV18 and TRBJ1-1, with TRBD1 as a possible D gene (5 bases). Per the germline V gene, CDR1 is KGHSH and CDR2 is LQKENI. This CDR3 region has 13 residues. V lost 9 bases, J lost 3 bases, and 14 bases lay in between.

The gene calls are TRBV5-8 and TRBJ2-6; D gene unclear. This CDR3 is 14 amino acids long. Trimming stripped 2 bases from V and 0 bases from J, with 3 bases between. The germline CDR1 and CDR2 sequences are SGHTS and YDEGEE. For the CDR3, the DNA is TGTGCCAGCAGCTTCCTCTCTGGGGCCAACGTCCTGACTTTC. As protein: CASSFLSGANVLTF.

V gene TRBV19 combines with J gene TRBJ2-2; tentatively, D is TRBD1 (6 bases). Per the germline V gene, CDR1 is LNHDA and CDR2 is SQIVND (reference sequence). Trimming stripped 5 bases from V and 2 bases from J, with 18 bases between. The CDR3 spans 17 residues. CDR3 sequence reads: CASSAPTGTLNTGELFF. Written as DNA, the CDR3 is TGTGCCAGTAGTGCCCCAACCGGGACACTTAACACCGGGGAGCTGTTTTTT.

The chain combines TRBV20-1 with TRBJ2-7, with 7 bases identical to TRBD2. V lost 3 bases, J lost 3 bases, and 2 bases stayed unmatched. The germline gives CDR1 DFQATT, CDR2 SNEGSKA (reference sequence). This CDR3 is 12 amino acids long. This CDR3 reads CSASGRDYEQYF. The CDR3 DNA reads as TGCAGTGCTAGTGGGAGGGACTACGAGCAGTACTTC.

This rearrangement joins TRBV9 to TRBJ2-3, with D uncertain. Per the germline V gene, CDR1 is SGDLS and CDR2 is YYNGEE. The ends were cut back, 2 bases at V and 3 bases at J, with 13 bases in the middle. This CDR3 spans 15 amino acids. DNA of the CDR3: TGTGCCAGCAGCGTTTGGGCCCACGCGACAGATACGCAGTATTTT. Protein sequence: CASSVWAHATDTQYF.

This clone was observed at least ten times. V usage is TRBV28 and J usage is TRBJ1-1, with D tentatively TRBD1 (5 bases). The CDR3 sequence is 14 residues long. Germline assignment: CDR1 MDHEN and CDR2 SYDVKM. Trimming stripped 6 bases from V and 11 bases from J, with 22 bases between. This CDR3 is CASSLSQIRGVAFF. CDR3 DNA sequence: TGTGCCAGCAGCCTATCCCAAATTCGGGGGGTTGCTTTCTTT.

The CDR3: CASSLGTGVGGYTF. The CDR3 region has the DNA TGTGCCAGCAGTTTAGGGACAGGGGTGGGTGGCTACACCTTC. J is TRBJ1-2 and V is TRBV27; 10 bases are a match to TRBD1. CDR1 and CDR2 (germline): MNHEY, SMNVEV (reference sequence). The CDR3 consists of 14 residues. The J segment lost 7 bases and the V segment lost 2 bases, leaving 4 bases of the junction unmatched.

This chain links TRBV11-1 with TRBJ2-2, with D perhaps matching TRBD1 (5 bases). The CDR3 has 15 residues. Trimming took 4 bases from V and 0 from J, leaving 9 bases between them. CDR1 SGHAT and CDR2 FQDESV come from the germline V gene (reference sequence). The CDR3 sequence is CASSYDSANTGELFF. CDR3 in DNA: TGTGCCAGCAGCTATGACAGCGCGAACACCGGGGAGCTGTTTTTT.

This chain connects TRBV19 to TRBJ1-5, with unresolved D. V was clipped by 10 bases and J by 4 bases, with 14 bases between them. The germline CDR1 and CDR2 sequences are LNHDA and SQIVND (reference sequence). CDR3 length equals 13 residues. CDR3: CATLPTPNQPQHF. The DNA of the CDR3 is TGTGCCACCCTTCCAACCCCAAATCAGCCCCAGCATTTT.

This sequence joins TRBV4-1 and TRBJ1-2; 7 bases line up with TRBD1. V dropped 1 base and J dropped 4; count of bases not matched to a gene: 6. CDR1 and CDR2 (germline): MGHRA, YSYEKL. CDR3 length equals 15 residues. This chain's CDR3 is CASSQVRPGGYGYTF. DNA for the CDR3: TGCGCCAGCAGCCAAGTTCGGCCAGGGGGCTATGGCTACACCTTC.

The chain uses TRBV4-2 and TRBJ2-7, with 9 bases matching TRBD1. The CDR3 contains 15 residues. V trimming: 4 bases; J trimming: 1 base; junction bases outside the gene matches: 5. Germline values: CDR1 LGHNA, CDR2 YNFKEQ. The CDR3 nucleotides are TGTGCCAGCAGCCTGTTGGGACAGGGATCCTACGAGCAGTACTTC. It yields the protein CASSLLGQGSYEQYF.